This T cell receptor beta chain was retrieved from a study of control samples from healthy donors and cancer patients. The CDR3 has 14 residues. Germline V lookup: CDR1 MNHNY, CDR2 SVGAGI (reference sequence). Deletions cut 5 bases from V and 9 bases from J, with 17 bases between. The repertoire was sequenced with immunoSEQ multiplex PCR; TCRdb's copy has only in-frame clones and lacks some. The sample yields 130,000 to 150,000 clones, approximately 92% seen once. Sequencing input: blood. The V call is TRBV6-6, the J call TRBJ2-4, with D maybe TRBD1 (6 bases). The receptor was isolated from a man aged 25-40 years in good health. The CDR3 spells CASSLGQSGPIQYF. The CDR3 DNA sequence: TGTGCCAGCAGTCTAGGACAGTCGGGCCCCATTCAGTACTTC.